In this sample, the clone carrying this TCR beta chain turned up once. The sample is drawn from a study of shared clonotypes between healthy human individuals. Looking at the study overall: Participating donors consisted of a couple of women and a few men aged 18 to 49.

Assay runs were performed at deep level. Only in-frame clones appear in the TCRdb table, and some are missing; sequencing was by immunoSEQ multiplex PCR. Of 400,000 to 500,000 clones detected, approximately 79% appear once; the ten largest clones hold around 12%. Germline V lookup: CDR1 PRHDT, CDR2 FYEKMQ (reference sequence). This CDR3 is built from 18 residues. The V segment lost 2 bases and the J segment 4 bases; nucleotides outside the gene matches: 14. About 90 million PBMCs per unsorted sample were used for genomic DNA. The source material was PBMCs. The clonotype was recovered from a middle-aged woman in good health. Some clones in this sample may be carry-over from other donors' samples. The chain recombines TRBV13 with TRBJ2-1; 7 nucleotides agree with TRBD2. CDR3 protein: CASSLLAIRDYWYNEQFF. In DNA form, the CDR3 reads TGTGCCAGCAGCTTATTAGCGATCCGGGACTATTGGTACAATGAGCAGTTCTTC.